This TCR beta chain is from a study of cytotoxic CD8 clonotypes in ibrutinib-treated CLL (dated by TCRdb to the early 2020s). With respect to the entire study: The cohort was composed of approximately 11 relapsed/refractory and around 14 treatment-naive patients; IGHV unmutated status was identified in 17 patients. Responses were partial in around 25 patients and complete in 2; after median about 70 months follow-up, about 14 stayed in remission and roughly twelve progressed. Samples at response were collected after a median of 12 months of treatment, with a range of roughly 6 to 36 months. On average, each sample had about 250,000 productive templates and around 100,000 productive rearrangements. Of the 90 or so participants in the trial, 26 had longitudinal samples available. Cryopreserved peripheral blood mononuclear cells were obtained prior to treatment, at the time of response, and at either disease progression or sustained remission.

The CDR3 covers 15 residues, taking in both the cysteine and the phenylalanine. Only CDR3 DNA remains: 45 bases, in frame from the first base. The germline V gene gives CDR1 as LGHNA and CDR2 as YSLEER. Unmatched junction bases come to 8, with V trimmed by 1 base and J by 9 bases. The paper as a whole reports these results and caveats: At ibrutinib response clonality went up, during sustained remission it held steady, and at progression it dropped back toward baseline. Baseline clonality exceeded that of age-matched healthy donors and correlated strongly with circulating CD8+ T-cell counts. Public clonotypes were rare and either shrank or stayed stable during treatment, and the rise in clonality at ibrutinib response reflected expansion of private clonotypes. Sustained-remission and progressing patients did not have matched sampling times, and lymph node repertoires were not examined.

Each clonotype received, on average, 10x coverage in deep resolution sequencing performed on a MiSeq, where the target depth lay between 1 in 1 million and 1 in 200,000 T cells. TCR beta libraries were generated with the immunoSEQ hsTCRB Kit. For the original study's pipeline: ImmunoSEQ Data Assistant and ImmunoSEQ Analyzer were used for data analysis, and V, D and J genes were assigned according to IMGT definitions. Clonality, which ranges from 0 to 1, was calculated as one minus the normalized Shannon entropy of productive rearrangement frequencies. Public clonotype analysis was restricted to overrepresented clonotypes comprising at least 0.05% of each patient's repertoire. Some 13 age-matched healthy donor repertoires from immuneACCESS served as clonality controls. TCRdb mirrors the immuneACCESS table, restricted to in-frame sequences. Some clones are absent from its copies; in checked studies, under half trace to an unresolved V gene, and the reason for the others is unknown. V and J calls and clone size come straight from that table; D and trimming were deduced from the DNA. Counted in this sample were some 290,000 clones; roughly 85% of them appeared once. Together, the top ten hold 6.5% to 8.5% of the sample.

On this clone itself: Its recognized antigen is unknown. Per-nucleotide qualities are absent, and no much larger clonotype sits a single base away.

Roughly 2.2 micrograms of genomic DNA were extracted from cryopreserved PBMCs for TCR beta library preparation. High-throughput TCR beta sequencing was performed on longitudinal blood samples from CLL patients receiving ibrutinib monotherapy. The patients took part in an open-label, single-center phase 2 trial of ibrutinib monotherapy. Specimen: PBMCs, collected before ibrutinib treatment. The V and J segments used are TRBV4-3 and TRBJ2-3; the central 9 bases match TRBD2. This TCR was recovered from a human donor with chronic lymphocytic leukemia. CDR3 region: CASSQAGTSSHTQYF. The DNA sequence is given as TGCGCCAGCAGCCAAGCCGGGACTAGCAGTCACACGCAGTATTTT.